This T cell receptor (beta chain) was sequenced during a study of blood T cell repertoires in COVID-19. The wider study: Samples representing acute and convalescent COVID-19 were sourced from the United States, Italy and Spain. Nucleic acid was either cDNA or gDNA, and it came from T cells, B-cell-depleted T cells, or PBMCs.

Methods used by the authors: How many nucleated cells were present was estimated from reference gene primer amplification. Libraries were prepared by immunoSEQ multiplex PCR; TCRdb keeps only in-frame clonotypes and omits some of them. That table is the source of V, J and clone size, and D and trimming were worked out from the DNA. The repertoire holds 220,000 or so clones, with roughly four fifths as singletons. Trimming took off 2 bases at V and 8 bases at J, with 5 bases between the two ends. Germline assignment: CDR1 SGHRS and CDR2 YFSETQ. This CDR3 comprises 12 residues. Seattle-derived patients entered the study during active infection and were followed longitudinally.

This rearrangement joins TRBV5-1 to TRBJ1-6, with D hard to call. The receptor comes from a woman aged 80 or over with COVID-19, enrolled during active disease. Sequencing was carried out using peripheral blood. Here the CDR3 DNA reads TGCGCCAGCAGCTTCGGGGATTCACCCCTCCACTTT. Translated, it gives CASSFGDSPLHF. Filled out from reference TRBV5-1 and TRBJ1-6, the complete variable domain reads KAGVTQTPRYLIKTRGQQVTLSCSPISGHRSVSWYQQTPGQGLQFLFEYFSETQRNKGNFPGRFSGRQFSNSRSEMNVSTLELGDSALYLCASSFGDSPLHFGNGTRLTVT.